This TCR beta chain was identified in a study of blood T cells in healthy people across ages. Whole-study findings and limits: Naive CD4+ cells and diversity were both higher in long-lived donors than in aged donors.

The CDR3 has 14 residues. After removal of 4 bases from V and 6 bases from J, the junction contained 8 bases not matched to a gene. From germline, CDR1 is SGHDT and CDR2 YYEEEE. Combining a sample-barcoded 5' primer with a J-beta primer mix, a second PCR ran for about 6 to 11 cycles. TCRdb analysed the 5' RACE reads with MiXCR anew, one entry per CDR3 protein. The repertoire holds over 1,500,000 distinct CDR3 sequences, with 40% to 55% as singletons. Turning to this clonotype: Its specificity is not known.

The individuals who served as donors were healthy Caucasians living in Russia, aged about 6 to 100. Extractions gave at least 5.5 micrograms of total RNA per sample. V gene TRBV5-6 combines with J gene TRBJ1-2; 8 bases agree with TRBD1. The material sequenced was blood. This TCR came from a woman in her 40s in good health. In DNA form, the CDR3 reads TGTGCCAGCAGCGGACAGGGTATGGGAAATGGCTACACCTTC. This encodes CASSGQGMGNGYTF.